The clone carrying this T cell receptor beta chain was seen only a few times. TCRdb reprocessed the RT-PCR reads via MiXCR and lists one record per CDR3 protein. The sample holds about 680,000 distinct CDR3 sequences, 14% seen once. This TCR came from a female donor in good health, serving as a healthy control. The source material was memory CD4+ T cells from blood.

The CDR3 is CAWSARDRGQPQHF. CDR3 nucleotide sequence: TGTGCCTGGAGTGCCCGGGACAGGGGCCAGCCCCAGCATTTT. The rearrangement links TRBV30 to TRBJ1-5; 10 bases fit TRBD1. CDR1 and CDR2 from the germline V gene are GTSNPN and SVGIG (reference sequence). The V and J ends lost 1 base and 7 bases, in that order; junction bases with no gene match: 4. This CDR3 region has 14 residues.